Below, one T cell receptor (beta chain) is given with its context. The antigen remains undetermined. These data belong to a study of Ad26.COV2.S vaccination and SARS-CoV-2 variants. Study conclusions and caveats: Responses of T cells in total may have been underestimated by the TCR breadth and depth analyses. Non-spike TCR breadth showed similarity between vaccine and placebo recipients.

This CDR3 contains 15 residues. Trimming took 4 bases from V and 4 from J; bases not matched to a gene: 11. Germline assignment: CDR1 SGHDT and CDR2 YYEEEE. Measured with immunoSEQ multiplex PCR; TCRdb has only the in-frame clones, and not every one. The sample carries about 400,000 clones, under 90% recorded once. The treatment denotes: roughly 20 received Ad26.COV2.S at low or high dose, single or two shots; several received placebo; per-sample allocation not given. On day 63 after the first injection, vaccine and placebo recipients gave samples. It was an adult aged 18-55 years in Boston who was the donor.

The chain joins TRBV5-6 to TRBJ2-7; the match to TRBD2 covers 7 bases. This clonotype was sampled from a person between 18 and 59 years old who received the Ad26.COV2.S COVID-19 vaccine or a placebo. The sequenced sample was peripheral blood, obtained in a trial of Ad26.COV2.S vaccine versus placebo. CDR3 residues: CASSATGEGGYEQYF. The CDR3 coding sequence is TGTGCCAGCAGCGCCACGGGGGAGGGAGGTTACGAGCAGTACTTC.